The following is a TCR beta chain sequence with its context. Clones were read by immunoSEQ multiplex PCR, and TCRdb kept only the in-frame ones, dropping some. This table has roughly 61,000 clones, around 90% appearing once. V gave up 10 bases and J gave up 6 bases; unmatched junction bases: 9. The CDR3 is 13 amino acids. CDR1 and CDR2 (germline): SEHNR, FQNEAQ (reference sequence). Cells were sorted from thawed PBMC rested overnight and stained with GMM-loaded CD1B tetramer, viability dye and anti-CD3. C32 glucose monomycolate from Rhodococcus equi was loaded onto the CD1B tetramers. CD14-expressing monocytes were removed from PBMC before cryopreservation and sorting. The data are from a study of T cells in tuberculosis. Study-wide results and limits: The stringent gate may have excluded weak CD1B-GMM tetramer binders.

The sequence came from an adult woman with latent tuberculosis. V and J are TRBV7-9 and TRBJ2-4, with 7 bases matching TRBD1. The sequenced material came from CD1b-GMM tetramer-negative cells sorted from PBMCs. This CDR3 reads CATSGGPGNIQYF. DNA for the CDR3: TGTGCCACATCAGGGGGTCCTGGAAACATTCAGTACTTC.